This T cell receptor beta chain is drawn from a study of cytomegalovirus exposure and HLA in healthy donors. Study-level points and caveats: HLA alleles showed associations with about 15,000 TCR beta sequences in a later analysis, at a 0.05 false discovery rate. Analyzed later, most CMV-associated TCR beta chains appeared HLA-restricted. The listing of 150 to 200 TCR beta chains classed them as cytomegalovirus-associated. A classifier reportedly called cytomegalovirus status with high sensitivity and specificity.

Vbeta (60) and Jbeta (13) primers were used in the PCR. Only in-frame clones appear in the TCRdb table, and some are missing; sequencing was by immunoSEQ multiplex PCR. Among some 220,000 clones listed, around 80% were seen once. Worth noting for this clone: Its antigen remains unknown.

This CDR3 is 13 amino acids long. Trimming pared 4 bases from V and 3 bases from J, leaving 10 bases between. The germline CDR1 and CDR2 sequences are SGHRS and YFSETQ. The receptor was derived from a boy between 10 and 17 years old in good health and CMV-seronegative. The sequencing sample was made of PBMCs. The chain couples TRBV5-1 to TRBJ1-1; no reliable D call. The CDR3 loop reads CASSQRAYTEAFF. Written as DNA, the CDR3 is TGCGCCAGCAGCCAGCGGGCCTACACTGAAGCTTTCTTT.